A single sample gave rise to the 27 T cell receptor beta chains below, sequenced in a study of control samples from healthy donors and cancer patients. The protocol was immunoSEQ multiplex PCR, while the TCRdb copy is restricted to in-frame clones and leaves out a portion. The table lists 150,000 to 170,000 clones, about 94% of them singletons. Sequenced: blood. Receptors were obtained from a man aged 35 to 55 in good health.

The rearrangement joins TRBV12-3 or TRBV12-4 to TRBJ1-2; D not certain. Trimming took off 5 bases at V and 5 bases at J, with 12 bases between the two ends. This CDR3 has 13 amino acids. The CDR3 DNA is TGTGCCAGCAGTCCCCATAGCACTTATGGCTACACCTTC. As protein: CASSPHSTYGYTF.

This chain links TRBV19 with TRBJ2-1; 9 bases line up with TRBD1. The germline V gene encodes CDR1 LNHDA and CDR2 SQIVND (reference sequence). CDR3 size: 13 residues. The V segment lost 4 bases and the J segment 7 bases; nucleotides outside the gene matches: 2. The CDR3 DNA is TGTGCCAGTAGTACCGGACAGGGGAATGAGCAGTTCTTC. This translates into CASSTGQGNEQFF.

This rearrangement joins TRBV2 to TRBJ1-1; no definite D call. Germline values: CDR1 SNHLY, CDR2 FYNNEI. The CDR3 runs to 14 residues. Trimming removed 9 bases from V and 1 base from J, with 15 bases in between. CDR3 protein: CASEPPQWNTEAFF. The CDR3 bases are TGTGCCAGTGAACCCCCTCAGTGGAACACTGAAGCTTTCTTT.

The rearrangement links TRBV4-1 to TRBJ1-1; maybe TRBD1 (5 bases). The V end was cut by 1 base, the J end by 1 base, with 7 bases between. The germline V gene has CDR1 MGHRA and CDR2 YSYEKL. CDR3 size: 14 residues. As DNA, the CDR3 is TGCGCCAGCAGCCAAGGTCAGGGGAACACTGAAGCTTTCTTT. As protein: CASSQGQGNTEAFF.

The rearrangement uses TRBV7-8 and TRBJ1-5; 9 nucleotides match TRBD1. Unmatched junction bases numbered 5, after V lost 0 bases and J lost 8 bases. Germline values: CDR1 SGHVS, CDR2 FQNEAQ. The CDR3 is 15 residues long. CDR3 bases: TGTGCCAGCAGCTTAGCCACAGGGGGCCGCGAGCCCCAGCATTTT. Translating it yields CASSLATGGREPQHF.

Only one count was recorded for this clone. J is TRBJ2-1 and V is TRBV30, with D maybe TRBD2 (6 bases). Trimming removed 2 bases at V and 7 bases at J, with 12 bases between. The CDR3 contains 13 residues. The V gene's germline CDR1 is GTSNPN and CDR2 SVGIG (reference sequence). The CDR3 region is CAWSLGAGNEQFF. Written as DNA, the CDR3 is TGTGCCTGGAGTTTAGGGGCGGGAAATGAGCAGTTCTTC.

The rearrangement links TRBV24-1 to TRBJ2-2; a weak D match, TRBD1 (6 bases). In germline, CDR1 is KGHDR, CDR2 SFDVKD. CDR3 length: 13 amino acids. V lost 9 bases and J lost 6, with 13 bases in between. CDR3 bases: TGTGCCACCTCTCAGGGGAAATCCGGGGAGCTGTTTTTT. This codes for CATSQGKSGELFF.

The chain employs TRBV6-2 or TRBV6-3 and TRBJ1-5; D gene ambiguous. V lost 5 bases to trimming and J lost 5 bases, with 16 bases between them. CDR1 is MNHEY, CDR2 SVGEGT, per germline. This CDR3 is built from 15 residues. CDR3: CASSADRVVYQPQHF. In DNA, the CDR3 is TGTGCCAGCAGTGCCGACCGAGTGGTGTATCAGCCCCAGCATTTT.

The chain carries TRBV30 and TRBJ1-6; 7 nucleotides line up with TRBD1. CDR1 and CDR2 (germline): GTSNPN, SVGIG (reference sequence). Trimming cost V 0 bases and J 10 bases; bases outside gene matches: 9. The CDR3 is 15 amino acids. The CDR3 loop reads CAWSVQAGGGSPLHF. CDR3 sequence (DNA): TGTGCCTGGAGTGTACAGGCAGGGGGTGGGTCACCCCTCCACTTT.

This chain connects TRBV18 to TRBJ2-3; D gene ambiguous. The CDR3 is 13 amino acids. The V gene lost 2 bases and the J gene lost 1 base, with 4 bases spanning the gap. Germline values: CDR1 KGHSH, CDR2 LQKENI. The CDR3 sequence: CASSPSRTDTQYF. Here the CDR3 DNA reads TGTGCCAGCTCACCATCGCGCACAGATACGCAGTATTTT.

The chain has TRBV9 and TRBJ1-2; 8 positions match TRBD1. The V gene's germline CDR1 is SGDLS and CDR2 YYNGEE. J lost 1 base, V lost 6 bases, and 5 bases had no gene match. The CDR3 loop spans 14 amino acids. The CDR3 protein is CASTLDRGNYGYTF. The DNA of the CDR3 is TGTGCCAGCACCCTAGACAGGGGTAACTATGGCTACACCTTC.

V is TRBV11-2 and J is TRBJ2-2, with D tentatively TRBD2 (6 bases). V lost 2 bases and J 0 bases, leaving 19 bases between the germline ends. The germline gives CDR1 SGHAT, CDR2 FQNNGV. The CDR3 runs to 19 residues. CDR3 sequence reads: CASSLRGVLGTPNTGELFF. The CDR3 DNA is TGTGCCAGCAGCTTACGCGGGGTTCTAGGGACCCCGAACACCGGGGAGCTGTTTTTT.

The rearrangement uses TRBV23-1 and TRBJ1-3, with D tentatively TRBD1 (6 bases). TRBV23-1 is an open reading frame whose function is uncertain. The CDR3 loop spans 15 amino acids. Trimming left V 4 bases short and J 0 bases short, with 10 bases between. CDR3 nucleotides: TGCGCCAGCAGTCGATACAGGGTCTCTGGAAACACCATATATTTT. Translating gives CASSRYRVSGNTIYF.

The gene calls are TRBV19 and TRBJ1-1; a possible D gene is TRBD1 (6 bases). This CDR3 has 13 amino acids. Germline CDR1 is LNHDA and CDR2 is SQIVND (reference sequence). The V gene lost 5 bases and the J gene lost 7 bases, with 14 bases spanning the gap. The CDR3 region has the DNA TGTGCCAGTAGTTTGGCAGGGGCCTTTGAAGCTTTCTTT. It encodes CASSLAGAFEAFF.

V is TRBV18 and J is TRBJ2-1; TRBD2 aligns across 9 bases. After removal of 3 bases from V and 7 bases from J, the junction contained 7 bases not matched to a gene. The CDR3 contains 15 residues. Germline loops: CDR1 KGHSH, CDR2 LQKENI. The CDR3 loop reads CASSPRTSVSNEQFF. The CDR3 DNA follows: TGTGCCAGCTCACCCCGGACTAGCGTGAGTAATGAGCAGTTCTTC. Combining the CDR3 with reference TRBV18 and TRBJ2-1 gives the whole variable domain NAGVMQNPRHLVRRRGQEARLRCSPMKGHSHVYWYRQLPEEGLKFMVYLQKENIIDESGMPKERFSAEFPKEGPSILRIQQVVRGDSAAYFCASSPRTSVSNEQFFGPGTRLTVL.

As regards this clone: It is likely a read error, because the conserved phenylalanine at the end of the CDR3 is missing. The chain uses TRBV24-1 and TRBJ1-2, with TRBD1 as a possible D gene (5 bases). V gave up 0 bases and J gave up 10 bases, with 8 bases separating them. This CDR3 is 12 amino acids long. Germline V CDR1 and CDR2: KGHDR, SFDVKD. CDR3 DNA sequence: TGTGCCACCAGTGATTTGCCGGACATCTACACCTCC. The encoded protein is CATSDLPDIYTS.

CDR3 in amino acids: CASSRGTGENEQYF. In DNA, the CDR3 is TGCGCCAGCAGCCGAGGGACAGGGGAGAACGAGCAGTACTTC. This chain links TRBV4-3 with TRBJ2-7; 10 bases line up with TRBD1. The CDR3 runs to 14 residues. Trimming took 4 bases from V and 5 from J; bases not matched to a gene: 5. Germline V gene sequence: CDR1 LGHNA, CDR2 YSLEER.

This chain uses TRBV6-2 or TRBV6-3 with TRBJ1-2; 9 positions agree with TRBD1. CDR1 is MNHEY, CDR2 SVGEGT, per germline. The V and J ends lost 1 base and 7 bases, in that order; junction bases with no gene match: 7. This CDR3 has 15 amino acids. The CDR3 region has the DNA TGTGCCAGCAGTTACTTCCGGGACAGGGATTTTGGCTACACCTTC. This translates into CASSYFRDRDFGYTF.

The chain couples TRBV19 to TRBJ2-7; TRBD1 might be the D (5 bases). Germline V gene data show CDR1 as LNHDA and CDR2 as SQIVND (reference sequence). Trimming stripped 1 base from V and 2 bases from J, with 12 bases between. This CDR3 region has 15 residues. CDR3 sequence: CASSIVTGSTYEQYF. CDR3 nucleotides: TGTGCCAGTAGTATAGTCACAGGCTCTACCTACGAGCAGTACTTC. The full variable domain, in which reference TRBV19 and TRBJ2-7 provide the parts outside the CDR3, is DGGITQSPKYLFRKEGQNVTLSCEQNLNHDAMYWYRQDPGQGLRLIYYSQIVNDFQKGDIAEGYSVSREKKESFPLTVTSAQKNPTAFYLCASSIVTGSTYEQYFGPGTRLTVT.

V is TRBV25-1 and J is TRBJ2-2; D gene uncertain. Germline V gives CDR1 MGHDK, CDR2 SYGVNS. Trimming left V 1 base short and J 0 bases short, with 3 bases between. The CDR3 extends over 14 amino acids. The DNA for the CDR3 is TGTGCCAGCAGTGAATGGTCGAACACCGGGGAGCTGTTTTTT. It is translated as CASSEWSNTGELFF.

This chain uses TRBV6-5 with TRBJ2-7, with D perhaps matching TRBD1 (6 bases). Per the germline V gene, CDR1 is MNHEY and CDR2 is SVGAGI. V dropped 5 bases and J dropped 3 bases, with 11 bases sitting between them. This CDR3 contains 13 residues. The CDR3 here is CASSHDRRYEQYF. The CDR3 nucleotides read TGTGCCAGCAGTCACGACAGGCGCTACGAGCAGTACTTC.

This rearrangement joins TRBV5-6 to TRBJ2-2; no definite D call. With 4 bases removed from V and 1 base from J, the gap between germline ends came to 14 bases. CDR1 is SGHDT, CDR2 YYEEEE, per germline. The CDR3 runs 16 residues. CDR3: CASSPLMRRNTGELFF. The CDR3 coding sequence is TGTGCCAGCAGCCCCCTGATGCGCAGGAACACCGGGGAGCTGTTTTTT.

The CDR3 nucleotides read TGTGCCAGCAGAAACCAGGGGGTTGGGAACACTGAAGCTTTCTTT. Its translation: CASRNQGVGNTEAFF. V is TRBV6-6 and J is TRBJ1-1, with 7 bases fitting TRBD1. The CDR3 spans 15 residues. After removal of 6 bases from V and 1 base from J, the junction contained 8 bases not matched to a gene. The germline gives CDR1 MNHNY, CDR2 SVGAGI (reference sequence).

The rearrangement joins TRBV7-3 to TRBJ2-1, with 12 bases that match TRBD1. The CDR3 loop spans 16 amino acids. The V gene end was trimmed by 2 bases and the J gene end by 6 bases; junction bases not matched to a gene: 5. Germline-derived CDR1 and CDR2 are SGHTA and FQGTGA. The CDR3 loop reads CASSLAPGQGANEQFF. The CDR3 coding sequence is TGTGCCAGCAGCTTAGCCCCGGGACAGGGGGCCAATGAGCAGTTCTTC.

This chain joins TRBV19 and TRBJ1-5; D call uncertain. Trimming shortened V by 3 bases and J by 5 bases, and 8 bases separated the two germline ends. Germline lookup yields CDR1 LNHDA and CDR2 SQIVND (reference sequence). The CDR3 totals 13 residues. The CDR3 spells CASSIFRDQPQHF. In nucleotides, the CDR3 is TGTGCCAGTAGTATCTTCCGGGATCAGCCCCAGCATTTT.

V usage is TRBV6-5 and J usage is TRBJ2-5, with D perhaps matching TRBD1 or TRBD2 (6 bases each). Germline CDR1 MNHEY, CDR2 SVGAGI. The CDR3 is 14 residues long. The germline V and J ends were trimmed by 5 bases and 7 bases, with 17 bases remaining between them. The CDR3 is CASSQTRGLATQYF. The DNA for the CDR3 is TGTGCCAGCAGTCAAACCAGGGGACTGGCGACCCAGTACTTC.

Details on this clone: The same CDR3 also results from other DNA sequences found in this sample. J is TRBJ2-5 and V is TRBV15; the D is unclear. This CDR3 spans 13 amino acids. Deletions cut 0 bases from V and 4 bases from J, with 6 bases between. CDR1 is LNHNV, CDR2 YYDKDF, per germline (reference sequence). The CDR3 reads CATSRDLGETQYF. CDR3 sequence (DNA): TGTGCCACCAGCAGAGATCTAGGAGAGACCCAGTACTTC. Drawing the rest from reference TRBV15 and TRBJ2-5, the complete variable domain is DAMVIQNPRYQVTQFGKPVTLSCSQTLNHNVMYWYQQKSSQAPKLLFHYYDKDFNNEADTPDNFQSRRPNTSFCFLDIRSPGLGDTAMYLCATSRDLGETQYFGPGTRLLVL.